The rows below give T cell receptor beta chains drawn from one sample of a study of response to subunit inactivated influenza vaccine. TCRdb used MiXCR to reprocess the RT-PCR reads, holding one entry per CDR3 protein. This sample has more than 700,000 distinct CDR3 sequences, with 21% found just once. Sequencing used PBMCs from blood, obtained about 5 days after vaccination. The receptors stem from a man aged 50 to 60 who received an inactivated influenza vaccine. CDR3s include the opening cysteine and the closing phenylalanine or tryptophan. Fields, in order: V gene, D gene, clone size, J gene, CDR3 DNA, CDR3 protein. A D gene is named only where the DNA matches it firmly. Where a row states a size, it is once, few, many or the class of an expanded clone; other rows omit it.

V gene: TRBV11-2; D gene: .; clone size: .; J gene: TRBJ2-3; CDR3 DNA: TGTGCCAGCAGCTTAGATTTTATTGGAATAAGCACAGATACGCAGTATTTT; CDR3 protein: CASSLDFIGISTDTQYF
V gene: TRBV6-2/TRBV6-3; D gene: .; clone size: .; J gene: TRBJ2-6; CDR3 DNA: TGTGCCAGCAGTTACGGGACCATACACTCTGGGGCCAACGTCCTGACTTTC; CDR3 protein: CASSYGTIHSGANVLTF
V gene: TRBV9; D gene: TRBD2; clone size: .; J gene: TRBJ2-5; CDR3 DNA: TGTGCCAGCAGTAACCTGGGACTAGCGGGAACGGAGACCCAGTACTTC; CDR3 protein: CASSNLGLAGTETQYF
V gene: TRBV30; D gene: .; clone size: .; J gene: TRBJ1-1; CDR3 DNA: TGTGCCTGGCGAAGGGGCTCCGGGGGTACTGAAGCTTTCTTT; CDR3 protein: CAWRRGSGGTEAFF
V gene: TRBV20-1; D gene: TRBD2; clone size: .; J gene: TRBJ2-5; CDR3 DNA: TGCAGTGCAACCGGGACTAGCGCATGGGAGACCCAGTACTTC; CDR3 protein: CSATGTSAWETQYF
V gene: TRBV12-3/TRBV12-4; D gene: TRBD1; clone size: .; J gene: TRBJ2-3; CDR3 DNA: TGTGCCAGCAGTTCGCGACAGGGCTTCACAGATACGCAGTATTTT; CDR3 protein: CASSSRQGFTDTQYF
V gene: TRBV18; D gene: .; clone size: .; J gene: TRBJ2-3; CDR3 DNA: TGTGCCAGCTCACCGTACTCAGGGGTAGGGTTCGGAGATACGCAGTATTTT; CDR3 protein: CASSPYSGVGFGDTQYF
V gene: TRBV20-1; D gene: TRBD1; clone size: once; J gene: TRBJ1-6; CDR3 DNA: TGCAGTGCTTTTAGACAGGGCTCCTATAATTCACCCCTCCACTTT; CDR3 protein: CSAFRQGSYNSPLHF
V gene: TRBV20-1; D gene: .; clone size: .; J gene: TRBJ1-4; CDR3 DNA: TGCAGTGCCGCCCCCGGGGGGTTCGCTGAAAAACTGTTTTTT; CDR3 protein: CSAAPGGFAEKLFF
V gene: TRBV30; D gene: TRBD1; clone size: .; J gene: TRBJ2-1; CDR3 DNA: TGTGCCTGGAGGGACAGGCTGAGGTACAATGAGCAGTTCTTC; CDR3 protein: CAWRDRLRYNEQFF
V gene: TRBV20-1; D gene: .; clone size: .; J gene: TRBJ1-5; CDR3 DNA: TGCAGTGCTACAACAGGGACCAATCAGCCCCAGCATTTT; CDR3 protein: CSATTGTNQPQHF
V gene: TRBV18; D gene: .; clone size: few; J gene: TRBJ2-1; CDR3 DNA: TGTGCCAGCTCACCCCGCGGGACATTTCGGAATGAGCAGTTCTTC; CDR3 protein: CASSPRGTFRNEQFF
V gene: TRBV11-2; D gene: .; clone size: many; J gene: TRBJ2-5; CDR3 DNA: TGTGCCAGCAGCTCCAATAGCGGAGGGGTGGAGACCCAGTACTTC; CDR3 protein: CASSSNSGGVETQYF
V gene: TRBV20-1; D gene: TRBD2; clone size: few; J gene: TRBJ2-3; CDR3 DNA: TGCAGTGCTCCTCCGGGACTAGCGGGAGCAGTCGGCACAGATACGCAGTATTTT; CDR3 protein: CSAPPGLAGAVGTDTQYF
V gene: TRBV11-2; D gene: .; clone size: .; J gene: TRBJ2-4; CDR3 DNA: TGTGCCAGCAGCTTAGGAGTGGGTTTGGGACTGGCCAAAAACATTCAGTACTTC; CDR3 protein: CASSLGVGLGLAKNIQYF
V gene: TRBV15; D gene: .; clone size: few; J gene: TRBJ1-5; CDR3 DNA: TGTGCCACCAGCACTAAGGGTGCCCAGCCCCAGCATTTT; CDR3 protein: CATSTKGAQPQHF
V gene: TRBV4-2; D gene: .; clone size: few; J gene: TRBJ2-1; CDR3 DNA: TGTGCCAGCAGCCAAGATGTGACTAGGTTCGATGAGCAGTTCTTC; CDR3 protein: CASSQDVTRFDEQFF
V gene: TRBV14; D gene: .; clone size: .; J gene: TRBJ1-1; CDR3 DNA: TGTGCCAGCAGCCGCCTGATGAACACTGAAGCTTTCTTT; CDR3 protein: CASSRLMNTEAFF
V gene: TRBV29-1; D gene: .; clone size: .; J gene: TRBJ2-1; CDR3 DNA: TGCAGCGCAGAAACTAGTTTCAATGAGCAGTTCTTC; CDR3 protein: CSAETSFNEQFF
V gene: TRBV9; D gene: TRBD2; clone size: .; J gene: TRBJ2-1; CDR3 DNA: TGTGCCAGCAGCGTAGGTGTGGGAGGGCCCAATGAGCAGTTCTTC; CDR3 protein: CASSVGVGGPNEQFF
V gene: TRBV11-2; D gene: TRBD1; clone size: .; J gene: TRBJ2-7; CDR3 DNA: TGTGCCAGCAGCTTAGGGACAGGGGGCCACTACGAGCAGTACTTC; CDR3 protein: CASSLGTGGHYEQYF
V gene: TRBV7-9; D gene: .; clone size: few; J gene: TRBJ1-1; CDR3 DNA: TGTGCCAGCAGCTCACGACTGGCGAACACTGAAGCTTTCTTT; CDR3 protein: CASSSRLANTEAFF
V gene: TRBV24-1; D gene: TRBD2; clone size: few; J gene: TRBJ2-1; CDR3 DNA: TGTGCCACCAGTGACCCTACTAGCGGGGGGCCTAATGAGCAGTTCTTC; CDR3 protein: CATSDPTSGGPNEQFF
V gene: TRBV9; D gene: TRBD1; clone size: .; J gene: TRBJ1-6; CDR3 DNA: TGTGCCAGCAGCGCCGACAGGGCTAATTCACCCCTCCACTTT; CDR3 protein: CASSADRANSPLHF
V gene: TRBV20-1; D gene: .; clone size: .; J gene: TRBJ1-5; CDR3 DNA: TGCAGTGCTACACAGGGCAGCAATCAGCCCCAGCATTTT; CDR3 protein: CSATQGSNQPQHF
V gene: TRBV12-3/TRBV12-4; D gene: .; clone size: .; J gene: TRBJ1-2; CDR3 DNA: TGTGCCAGCGCGCGGGGGCGAAGCTATGGCTACATCTTC; CDR3 protein: CASARGRSYGYIF
V gene: TRBV19; D gene: .; clone size: few; J gene: TRBJ2-4; CDR3 DNA: TGTGCCAGTTCCCAGGGTTACATTCAGTACTTC; CDR3 protein: CASSQGYIQYF
V gene: TRBV5-1; D gene: TRBD1; clone size: few; J gene: TRBJ2-5; CDR3 DNA: TGCGCCAGCAGCCGACAGGGAAGTGAGACCCAGTACTTC; CDR3 protein: CASSRQGSETQYF
V gene: TRBV7-9; D gene: .; clone size: .; J gene: TRBJ2-5; CDR3 DNA: TGTGCCAGCAGCCCCCCATACCGGGACGGAGGAGGGGAGACCCAGTACTTC; CDR3 protein: CASSPPYRDGGGETQYF
V gene: TRBV10-1; D gene: TRBD1; clone size: .; J gene: TRBJ2-7; CDR3 DNA: TGCGCCAGCAGCCCCGGGACAGGACTAACGGAGCAGTACTTC; CDR3 protein: CASSPGTGLTEQYF
V gene: TRBV20-1; D gene: .; clone size: few; J gene: TRBJ2-5; CDR3 DNA: TGCAGTGCTAGTTGGGGGGGCCAGGAGACCCAGTACTTC; CDR3 protein: CSASWGGQETQYF
V gene: TRBV6-2/TRBV6-3; D gene: .; clone size: few; J gene: TRBJ2-7; CDR3 DNA: TGTGCCAGCACACAGGGACTGGCCCCCTACGAGCAGTACTTC; CDR3 protein: CASTQGLAPYEQYF
V gene: TRBV12-3/TRBV12-4; D gene: TRBD1; clone size: few; J gene: TRBJ2-7; CDR3 DNA: TGTGCCAGCAGTTTTAACCTCGACAGGGGCTACGAGCAGTACTTC; CDR3 protein: CASSFNLDRGYEQYF
V gene: TRBV20-1; D gene: .; clone size: few; J gene: TRBJ2-2; CDR3 DNA: TGCAGTGCTAGAGGGCCCGTTGGGACCGGGGAGCTGTTTTTT; CDR3 protein: CSARGPVGTGELFF
V gene: TRBV27; D gene: TRBD2; clone size: few; J gene: TRBJ2-3; CDR3 DNA: TGTGCCAGCAGTCTCGGACTAGCAGTAGATACGCAGTATTTT; CDR3 protein: CASSLGLAVDTQYF
V gene: TRBV9; D gene: TRBD1; clone size: .; J gene: TRBJ2-3; CDR3 DNA: TGTGCCAGCAGCGCCTCAGGGGGATTCTACACAGATACGCAGTATTTT; CDR3 protein: CASSASGGFYTDTQYF
V gene: TRBV29-1; D gene: .; clone size: .; J gene: TRBJ2-7; CDR3 DNA: TGCAGCGTTGCCGGGACAATCTACGAGCAGTACTTC; CDR3 protein: CSVAGTIYEQYF
V gene: TRBV5-4; D gene: .; clone size: .; J gene: TRBJ2-1; CDR3 DNA: TGTGCCAGCAGCTTGGCGGGAATTCTTATAAACAATGAGCAGTTCTTC; CDR3 protein: CASSLAGILINNEQFF
V gene: TRBV4-3; D gene: TRBD1; clone size: .; J gene: TRBJ2-7; CDR3 DNA: TGCGCCAGCAGCTACTCCAGGGGGCTCGGCGAGCAGTACTTC; CDR3 protein: CASSYSRGLGEQYF
V gene: TRBV9; D gene: .; clone size: few; J gene: TRBJ2-5; CDR3 DNA: TGTGCCAGCAGCGTGGACGCCTCATCGAGAACCCAGTACTTC; CDR3 protein: CASSVDASSRTQYF
V gene: TRBV28; D gene: .; clone size: few; J gene: TRBJ1-3; CDR3 DNA: TGTGCCAGCAGGAGGGAAGAGAATCTTGGAAACACCATATATTTT; CDR3 protein: CASRREENLGNTIYF
V gene: TRBV12-3/TRBV12-4; D gene: .; clone size: .; J gene: TRBJ2-7; CDR3 DNA: TGTGCCAGCAGTTTACACAGACAGCGGTACCTCTCCTACGAGCAGTACTTC; CDR3 protein: CASSLHRQRYLSYEQYF
V gene: TRBV20-1; D gene: TRBD1; clone size: .; J gene: TRBJ2-2; CDR3 DNA: TGCAGTGCACGGACAGGGGGCGACGGGGAGCTGTTTTTT; CDR3 protein: CSARTGGDGELFF
V gene: TRBV4-2; D gene: TRBD2; clone size: many; J gene: TRBJ2-2; CDR3 DNA: TGTGCCAGCAGCCAAGAGCAAGCGGGGGGCACCGGGGAGCTGTTTTTT; CDR3 protein: CASSQEQAGGTGELFF
V gene: TRBV27; D gene: TRBD2; clone size: .; J gene: TRBJ2-1; CDR3 DNA: TGTGCCAGCAGTTTAGGGACTAGCGGAAAATACAATGAGCAGTTCTTC; CDR3 protein: CASSLGTSGKYNEQFF
V gene: TRBV6-1; D gene: .; clone size: .; J gene: TRBJ1-4; CDR3 DNA: TGTGCCAGCAGTGGCTCCGGGGGGTTCAATGAAAAACTGTTTTTT; CDR3 protein: CASSGSGGFNEKLFF
V gene: TRBV4-2; D gene: .; clone size: .; J gene: TRBJ1-3; CDR3 DNA: TGTGCCAGCAGCCAAGATAGTCCCCAGGGGAACACCATATATTTT; CDR3 protein: CASSQDSPQGNTIYF
V gene: TRBV11-1; D gene: TRBD1; clone size: .; J gene: TRBJ2-1; CDR3 DNA: TGTGCCAGCAGCTCTCCGGGACAGGAAAATGAGCAGTTCTTC; CDR3 protein: CASSSPGQENEQFF
V gene: TRBV24-1; D gene: .; clone size: many; J gene: TRBJ2-1; CDR3 DNA: TGTGCCACCAGTGAGGCCCGAGGGGGGAGCTCCTACAATGAGCAGTTCTTC; CDR3 protein: CATSEARGGSSYNEQFF
V gene: TRBV12-3/TRBV12-4; D gene: .; clone size: few; J gene: TRBJ2-3; CDR3 DNA: TGTGCCAGCAGTTTACTAGCGCACAGCACAGATACGCAGTATTTT; CDR3 protein: CASSLLAHSTDTQYF
V gene: TRBV5-1; D gene: TRBD1; clone size: few; J gene: TRBJ1-1; CDR3 DNA: TGCGCCAGCAGCGTTTACTTAGGGACAGGGGAGGCTTTCTTT; CDR3 protein: CASSVYLGTGEAFF